The 6 T cell receptor beta chains below were found in one sample sequenced in a study of PD-L1 blockade in urothelial cancer. The protocol was immunoSEQ multiplex PCR, while the TCRdb copy is restricted to in-frame clones and leaves out a portion. Of some 48,000 clones detected, more than 75% appear once; the ten largest clones hold under 11%. Described time point: peripheral blood 6 weeks after treatment start. Here the sequenced sample was PBMCs, taken around atezolizumab (anti-PD-L1) treatment. All receptors derive from a man aged 60 to 75 with urothelial cancer.

The V gene is TRBV18, the J gene TRBJ2-1, with 7 bases lining up with TRBD1. J was trimmed by 0 bases and V by 2 bases; bases with no gene match: 1. This CDR3 has 15 residues. Germline V CDR1 and CDR2: KGHSH, LQKENI. This chain's CDR3 is CASSPGQVSYNEQFF. CDR3 sequence (DNA): TGTGCCAGCTCACCAGGACAGGTCTCCTACAATGAGCAGTTCTTC.

The rearrangement uses TRBV2 and TRBJ2-2, with D uncertain. The CDR3 length is 15 residues. V lost 5 bases, J lost 0 bases, and 10 bases lay in between. Germline CDR1 is SNHLY and CDR2 is FYNNEI. CDR3 residues: CASSLGLANTGELFF. The CDR3 DNA reads as TGTGCCAGCAGTCTCGGTCTAGCGAACACCGGGGAGCTGTTTTTT.

In this sample, this clone turned up a few times. The chain combines TRBV13 with TRBJ1-1; no definite D call. Germline V lookup: CDR1 PRHDT, CDR2 FYEKMQ (reference sequence). The ends were cut back, 3 bases at V and 1 base at J, with 9 bases in the middle. The CDR3 runs 14 residues. The CDR3 here is CASSFGEQNTEAFF. CDR3 DNA: TGTGCCAGCAGCTTCGGGGAGCAGAACACTGAAGCTTTCTTT.

The gene calls are TRBV5-1 and TRBJ1-2; a possible D gene is TRBD1 (5 bases). Trimming took off 0 bases at V and 2 bases at J, with 8 bases between the two ends. The CDR3 sequence is 14 residues long. Germline CDR1 is SGHRS and CDR2 is YFSETQ. The CDR3 DNA sequence: TGCGCCAGCAGCTTGGGCGACAGAAACTATGGCTACACCTTC. It specifies CASSLGDRNYGYTF.

This clone was seen only once. The V gene is TRBV5-5, the J gene TRBJ1-1; D remains ambiguous. The germline V gene encodes CDR1 SGHKS and CDR2 YYEKEE (reference sequence). The CDR3 sequence is 13 residues long. The V and J ends lost 5 bases and 4 bases respectively, with 12 bases between them. CDR3 in amino acids: CASSFGVGTEAFF. The CDR3 region has the DNA TGTGCCAGCAGTTTCGGAGTGGGCACTGAAGCTTTCTTT.

This chain connects TRBV7-8 to TRBJ2-5, with 8 nucleotides matching TRBD1. The V gene end was trimmed by 1 base and the J gene end by 2 bases; junction bases not matched to a gene: 9. Looked up from germline, CDR1 is SGHVS and CDR2 is FQNEAQ. The CDR3 spans 17 residues. DNA for the CDR3: TGTGCCAGCAGCTTAGTCCTTTTCGACAGGGGACAAGAGACCCAGTACTTC. Translated, it gives CASSLVLFDRGQETQYF. The complete variable domain, with remaining parts taken from reference TRBV7-8 and TRBJ2-5, reads GAGVSQSPRYKVAKRGQDVALRCDPISGHVSLFWYQQALGQGPEFLTYFQNEAQLDKSGLPSDRFFAERPEGSVSTLKIQRTQQEDSAVYLCASSLVLFDRGQETQYFGPGTRLLVL.